This T cell receptor beta chain was identified during a study of human T cells and chemical hapten exposure. In the study overall: Sensitization employed 2% DPC on roughly 2 cm by roughly 2 cm of upper inner arm skin. Per-sample TCR yield variability stemmed mainly from small pooled library volume differences.

Time point described: patch test 1, 2 weeks after DPC sensitization. Treatment in this sample: therapeutic diphenylcyclopropenone sensitization with weekly scalp DPC. This clonotype was counted only a few times. TCRdb reanalysed the RACE reads using MiXCR and keeps one entry per CDR3 protein. Of around 340,000 distinct CDR3 sequences detected, roughly 6.9% appear once; the ten largest clones hold 8.4%. The sequence came from a woman in her late teens or twenties with alopecia areata. Some clones in this sample may be carry-over from other donors' samples. The sequenced sample was whole blood, obtained in connection with sensitization to the hapten diphenylcyclopropenone (DPC).

CDR3 residues: CSACPRDGGAGEQYF. The DNA of the CDR3 is TGCAGTGCCTGCCCGAGAGACGGGGGGGCTGGCGAGCAGTACTTC. The genes are TRBV20-1 and TRBJ2-7; 8 bases are a match to TRBD2. The CDR3 length is 15 residues. Germline V gene lookup returns CDR1 DFQATT and CDR2 SNEGSKA (reference sequence). Trimming cost V 6 bases and J 6 bases; bases outside gene matches: 16.